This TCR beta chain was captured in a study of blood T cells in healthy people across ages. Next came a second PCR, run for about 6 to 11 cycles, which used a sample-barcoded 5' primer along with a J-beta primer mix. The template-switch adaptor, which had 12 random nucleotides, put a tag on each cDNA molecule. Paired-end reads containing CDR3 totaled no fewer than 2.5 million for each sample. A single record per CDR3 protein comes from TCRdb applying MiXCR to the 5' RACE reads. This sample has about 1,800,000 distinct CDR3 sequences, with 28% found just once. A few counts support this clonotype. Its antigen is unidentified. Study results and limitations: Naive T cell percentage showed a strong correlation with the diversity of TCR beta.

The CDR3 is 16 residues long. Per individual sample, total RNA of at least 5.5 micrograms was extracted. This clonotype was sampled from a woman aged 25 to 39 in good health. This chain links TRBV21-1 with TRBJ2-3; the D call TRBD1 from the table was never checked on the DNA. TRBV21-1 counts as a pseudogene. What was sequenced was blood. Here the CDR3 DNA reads TGTGCCAGCAGCAAATGTGGGACAGGGAGGGAAGATACGCAGTATTTT. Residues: CASSKCGTGREDTQYF.